This TCR beta chain was documented in a study of STAT3 mutations in large granular lymphocyte leukemia. TCRdb's table, derived via immunoSEQ multiplex PCR, lists solely in-frame clones and lacks some. Of around 17,000 clones listed, almost 85% are singletons. Broader study findings: At least one immunodominant TCR beta clonotype appeared in every T-cell large granular lymphocyte leukemia patient.

Notes on this clone: Its antigen remains unidentified. Other DNA sequences within the sample encode an identical CDR3.

The sequence was obtained from a man in his forties or fifties with T-cell large granular lymphocyte leukemia. Some clones in this sample may be carry-over from other donors' samples. Material for sequencing was peripheral blood mononuclear cells.

The CDR3 DNA sequence: TGCAGCGTTGAGGAATTGGGGGAGACCCAGTACTTC. It encodes CSVEELGETQYF. This chain connects TRBV29-1 to TRBJ2-5; D unresolved. The germline V gene encodes CDR1 SQVTM and CDR2 ANQGSEA. This CDR3 contains 12 residues. Between the trimmed V and J ends, which lost 3 bases and 5 bases, there was a span of 10 bases.